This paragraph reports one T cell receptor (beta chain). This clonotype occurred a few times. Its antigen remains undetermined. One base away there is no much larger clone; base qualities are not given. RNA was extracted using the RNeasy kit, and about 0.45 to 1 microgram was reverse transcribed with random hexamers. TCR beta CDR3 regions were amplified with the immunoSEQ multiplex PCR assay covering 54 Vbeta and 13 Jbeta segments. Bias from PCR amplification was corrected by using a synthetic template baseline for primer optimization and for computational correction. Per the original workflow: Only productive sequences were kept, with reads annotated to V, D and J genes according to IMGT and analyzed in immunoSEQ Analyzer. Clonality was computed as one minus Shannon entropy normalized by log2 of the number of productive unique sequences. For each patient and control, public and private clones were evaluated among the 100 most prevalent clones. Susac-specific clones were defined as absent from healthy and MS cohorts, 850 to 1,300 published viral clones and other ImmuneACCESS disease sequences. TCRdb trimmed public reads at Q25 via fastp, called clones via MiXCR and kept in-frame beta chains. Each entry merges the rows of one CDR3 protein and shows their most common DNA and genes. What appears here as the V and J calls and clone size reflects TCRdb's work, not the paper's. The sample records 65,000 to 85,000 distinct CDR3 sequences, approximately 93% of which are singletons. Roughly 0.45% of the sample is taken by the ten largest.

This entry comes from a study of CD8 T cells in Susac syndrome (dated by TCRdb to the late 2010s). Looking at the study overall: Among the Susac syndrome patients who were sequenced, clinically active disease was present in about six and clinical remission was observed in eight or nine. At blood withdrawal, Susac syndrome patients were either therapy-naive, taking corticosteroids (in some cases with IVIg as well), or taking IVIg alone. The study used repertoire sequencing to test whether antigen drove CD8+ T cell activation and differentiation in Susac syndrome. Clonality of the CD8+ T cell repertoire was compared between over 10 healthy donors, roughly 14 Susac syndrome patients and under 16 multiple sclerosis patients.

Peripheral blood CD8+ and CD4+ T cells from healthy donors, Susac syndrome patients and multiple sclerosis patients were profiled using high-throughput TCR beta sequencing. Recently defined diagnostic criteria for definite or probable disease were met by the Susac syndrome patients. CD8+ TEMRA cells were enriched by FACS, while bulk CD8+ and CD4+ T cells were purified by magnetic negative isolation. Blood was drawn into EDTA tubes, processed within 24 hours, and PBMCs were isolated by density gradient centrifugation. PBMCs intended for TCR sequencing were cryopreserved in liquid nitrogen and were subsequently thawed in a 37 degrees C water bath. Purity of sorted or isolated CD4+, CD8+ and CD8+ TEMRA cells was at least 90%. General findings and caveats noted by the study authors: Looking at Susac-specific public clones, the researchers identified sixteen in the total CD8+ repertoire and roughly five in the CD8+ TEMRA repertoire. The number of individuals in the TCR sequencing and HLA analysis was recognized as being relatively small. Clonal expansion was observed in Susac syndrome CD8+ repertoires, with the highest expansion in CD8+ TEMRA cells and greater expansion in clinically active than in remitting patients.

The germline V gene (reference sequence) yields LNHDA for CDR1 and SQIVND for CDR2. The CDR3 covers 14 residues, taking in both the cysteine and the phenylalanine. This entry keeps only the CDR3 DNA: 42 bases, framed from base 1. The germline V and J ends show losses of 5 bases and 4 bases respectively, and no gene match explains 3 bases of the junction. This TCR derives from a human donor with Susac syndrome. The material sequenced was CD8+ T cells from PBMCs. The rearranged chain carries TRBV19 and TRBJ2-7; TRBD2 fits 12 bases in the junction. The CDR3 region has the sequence CASSSGTSGYEQYF. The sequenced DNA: TGTGCCAGTAGTTCCGGGACTAGCGGGTACGAGCAGTACTTC.